This T cell receptor beta chain originates from a study of beta chain features in type 1 diabetes. Study-wide results and limits: Moderately but significantly shorter TCRB CDR3s were found in Type 1 diabetes patients in all four CD4+ subsets. Whether TCRB rearrangement is influenced by HLA type went unresolved here.

In total, each donor contributed a single heparinised blood draw that averaged about 100 mL. In all sorted populations, purity surpassed 98%. Reverse transcribing all isolated RNA meant expressed TCRB transcripts were sequenced. Naive, central memory and regulatory T cell samples averaged around 4 million immunoSEQ reads each. Generated by immunoSEQ multiplex PCR, the TCRdb table keeps only in-frame clones and is missing some. The sample lists over 90,000 clones, roughly 28% occurring once. This clone was seen a few times. No antigen is known for it. Trimming stripped 0 bases from V and 5 bases from J, with 10 bases between. Germline V gene sequence: CDR1 SGHAT, CDR2 FQNNGV. This CDR3 is 14 amino acids long.

The gene calls are TRBV11-2 and TRBJ1-1, with D tentatively TRBD1 (5 bases). The sequence was collected from a young woman with type 1 diabetes. Material: central memory CD4+ T cells from blood. This chain's CDR3 is CASSLERGRTEAFF. CDR3 bases: TGTGCCAGCAGCTTAGAAAGGGGTCGTACTGAAGCTTTCTTT.